One TCR beta chain is described in this entry. Some clones are missing from TCRdb's copy, which holds only in-frame ones; the method was immunoSEQ multiplex PCR. The sample has around 130,000 clones, roughly 90% seen once. The data stem from a study of control samples from healthy donors and cancer patients. The CDR3 is made up of 15 amino acids. V was shortened by 0 bases and J by 4 bases, with 13 bases between the two germline ends. Germline values: CDR1 MGHRA, CDR2 YSYEKL. The TCR was taken from a man in his fifties in good health. The V call is TRBV4-1, the J call TRBJ2-7; D is perhaps TRBD1 (5 bases). The sample consisted of blood. CDR3 sequence (DNA): TGCGCCAGCAGCCAAGATAGGGGCAGGGTGTACGAGCAGTACTTC. It specifies CASSQDRGRVYEQYF.